Listed below are T cell receptor beta chains from one sample, sequenced in a study of CD8 T cells in ankylosing spondylitis. Each CDR3 protein is one row after TCRdb ran MiXCR on the 5' RACE reads. The table lists approximately 540,000 distinct CDR3 sequences, more than 9.5% of them singletons, with almost 7% in the top ten. Sequencing was performed on blood, either unsorted or a sorted T cell fraction (not recorded which). These receptors all come from a male donor with ankylosing spondylitis. The CDR3 runs from the conserved cysteine through the conserved F or W. Fields, in order: clone size, J gene, D gene, V gene, CDR3 protein, CDR3 DNA. A D gene is named only where the DNA matches it firmly. The size of a clone is reported for some rows only, either as once, few or many, or as a class for expanded clones.

clone size: NA
J gene: TRBJ2-3
D gene: NA
V gene: TRBV7-2
CDR3 protein: CASSHPPVDTQYF
CDR3 DNA: TGTGCCAGCAGCCACCCCCCCGTAGATACGCAGTATTTT

clone size: NA
J gene: TRBJ1-1
D gene: TRBD1
V gene: TRBV5-1
CDR3 protein: CASSQPGQGEAFF
CDR3 DNA: TGCGCCAGCAGCCAGCCGGGACAGGGTGAAGCTTTCTTT

clone size: NA
J gene: TRBJ1-2
D gene: NA
V gene: TRBV15
CDR3 protein: CATRTMTGGTYGYTF
CDR3 DNA: TGTGCCACCAGAACGATGACGGGAGGAACCTATGGCTACACCTTC

clone size: few
J gene: TRBJ2-2
D gene: NA
V gene: TRBV6-1
CDR3 protein: CASSEGRMGELFF
CDR3 DNA: TGTGCCAGCAGTGAAGGACGGATGGGGGAGCTGTTTTTT

clone size: once
J gene: TRBJ1-3
D gene: NA
V gene: TRBV7-9
CDR3 protein: CASSFGTGSSGNTIYF
CDR3 DNA: TGTGCCAGCAGCTTCGGAACAGGGAGCTCTGGAAACACCATATATTTT

clone size: few
J gene: TRBJ2-4
D gene: TRBD2
V gene: TRBV27
CDR3 protein: CASSPGLGLAKNIQYF
CDR3 DNA: TGTGCCAGCAGTCCGGGACTAGGACTAGCCAAAAACATTCAGTACTTC

clone size: few
J gene: TRBJ2-7
D gene: NA
V gene: TRBV7-9
CDR3 protein: CASSHSPGSGFTYEQYF
CDR3 DNA: TGTGCCAGCAGCCATTCTCCCGGGAGCGGGTTCACCTACGAGCAGTACTTC

clone size: many
J gene: TRBJ2-1
D gene: TRBD1
V gene: TRBV12-3/TRBV12-4
CDR3 protein: CASSAGGQGFNEQFF
CDR3 DNA: TGTGCCAGCAGCGCAGGGGGACAGGGTTTTAATGAGCAGTTCTTC

clone size: NA
J gene: TRBJ2-3
D gene: TRBD2
V gene: TRBV24-1
CDR3 protein: CATGQRGSTDTQYF
CDR3 DNA: TGTGCCACCGGGCAGCGGGGTAGCACAGATACGCAGTATTTT

clone size: many
J gene: TRBJ1-5
D gene: NA
V gene: TRBV3-1
CDR3 protein: CASSQGGDQPQHF
CDR3 DNA: TGTGCCAGCAGCCAGGGGGGGGATCAGCCCCAGCATTTT

clone size: NA
J gene: TRBJ2-2
D gene: TRBD1
V gene: TRBV20-1
CDR3 protein: CSAVGQGNTGELFF
CDR3 DNA: TGCAGTGCCGTGGGACAGGGGAACACCGGGGAGCTGTTTTTT

clone size: few
J gene: TRBJ2-7
D gene: NA
V gene: TRBV2
CDR3 protein: CASSAGTYSYEQYF
CDR3 DNA: TGTGCCAGCAGTGCCGGGACCTACTCCTACGAGCAGTACTTC

clone size: NA
J gene: TRBJ2-5
D gene: NA
V gene: TRBV12-3/TRBV12-4
CDR3 protein: CASSPWEGAYGTQYF
CDR3 DNA: TGTGCCAGCAGTCCCTGGGAGGGGGCGTACGGGACCCAGTACTTC

clone size: few
J gene: TRBJ2-1
D gene: NA
V gene: TRBV5-1
CDR3 protein: CASRSDSYDYNEQFF
CDR3 DNA: TGCGCCAGCAGATCGGACAGCTACGATTACAATGAGCAGTTCTTC

clone size: NA
J gene: TRBJ2-3
D gene: TRBD1
V gene: TRBV20-1
CDR3 protein: CSAPTPGQGNTDTQYF
CDR3 DNA: TGCAGTGCTCCAACTCCGGGACAGGGTAACACAGATACGCAGTATTTT

clone size: NA
J gene: TRBJ2-3
D gene: NA
V gene: TRBV5-6
CDR3 protein: CASSWTVDTQYF
CDR3 DNA: TGTGCCAGCAGCTGGACGGTAGATACGCAGTATTTT

clone size: few
J gene: TRBJ2-3
D gene: NA
V gene: TRBV2
CDR3 protein: CASSESPRSFTDTQYF
CDR3 DNA: TGTGCCAGCAGTGAATCACCTAGATCCTTCACAGATACGCAGTATTTT

clone size: many
J gene: TRBJ2-5
D gene: TRBD1
V gene: TRBV24-1
CDR3 protein: CATSDFRTGAQETQYF
CDR3 DNA: TGTGCCACCAGTGATTTCCGGACAGGGGCGCAAGAGACCCAGTACTTC

clone size: many
J gene: TRBJ1-1
D gene: NA
V gene: TRBV20-1
CDR3 protein: CSAPATAYTEAFF
CDR3 DNA: TGCAGTGCCCCCGCGACAGCCTATACTGAAGCTTTCTTT

clone size: NA
J gene: TRBJ2-3
D gene: TRBD2
V gene: TRBV2
CDR3 protein: CASSPTWAGADTQYF
CDR3 DNA: TGTGCCAGCAGCCCCACCTGGGCGGGAGCAGATACGCAGTATTTT

clone size: few
J gene: TRBJ1-2
D gene: TRBD1
V gene: TRBV4-1
CDR3 protein: CASSQVPQGVYGYTF
CDR3 DNA: TGCGCCAGCAGCCAAGTGCCCCAGGGGGTTTATGGCTACACCTTC

clone size: few
J gene: TRBJ1-1
D gene: NA
V gene: TRBV7-2
CDR3 protein: CASSLASGQGWTEAFF
CDR3 DNA: TGTGCCAGCAGCTTAGCTTCCGGGCAGGGGTGGACTGAAGCTTTCTTT

clone size: many
J gene: TRBJ2-1
D gene: NA
V gene: TRBV10-3
CDR3 protein: CAISESDGSNPYGDEQFF
CDR3 DNA: TGTGCCATCAGTGAGTCTGACGGGAGTAACCCGTACGGCGATGAGCAGTTCTTC

clone size: few
J gene: TRBJ2-1
D gene: TRBD1
V gene: TRBV7-9
CDR3 protein: CASSSGWGQGDNEQFF
CDR3 DNA: TGTGCCAGCAGCTCGGGGTGGGGACAGGGAGACAATGAGCAGTTCTTC

clone size: few
J gene: TRBJ2-1
D gene: TRBD2
V gene: TRBV20-1
CDR3 protein: CSARLTSGSSYNEQFF
CDR3 DNA: TGCAGTGCTAGACTGACTAGCGGAAGCTCCTACAATGAGCAGTTCTTC

clone size: NA
J gene: TRBJ2-1
D gene: NA
V gene: TRBV2
CDR3 protein: CASTPRGLSSYNEQFF
CDR3 DNA: TGTGCCAGCACCCCTCGAGGGCTGAGCTCCTACAATGAGCAGTTCTTC

clone size: many
J gene: TRBJ2-2
D gene: TRBD2
V gene: TRBV12-3/TRBV12-4
CDR3 protein: CASSFQTSGIETGELFF
CDR3 DNA: TGTGCCAGCAGTTTCCAGACTAGCGGGATTGAAACCGGGGAGCTGTTTTTT

clone size: few
J gene: TRBJ2-6
D gene: TRBD1
V gene: TRBV5-1
CDR3 protein: CASRDDRVRSGANVLTF
CDR3 DNA: TGCGCCAGCAGGGATGACAGGGTCCGGTCTGGGGCCAACGTCCTGACTTTC

clone size: few
J gene: TRBJ2-5
D gene: TRBD1
V gene: TRBV24-1
CDR3 protein: CATRDSHQETQYF
CDR3 DNA: TGTGCCACAAGGGACAGCCACCAAGAGACCCAGTACTTC

clone size: few
J gene: TRBJ2-5
D gene: TRBD1
V gene: TRBV7-9
CDR3 protein: CASSLDQTGGPETQYF
CDR3 DNA: TGTGCCAGCAGCTTAGACCAGACAGGGGGCCCAGAGACCCAGTACTTC

clone size: NA
J gene: TRBJ2-1
D gene: NA
V gene: TRBV29-1
CDR3 protein: CSVETRFGPSSYNEQFF
CDR3 DNA: TGCAGCGTTGAAACGCGCTTCGGCCCGAGCTCCTACAATGAGCAGTTCTTC

clone size: few
J gene: TRBJ2-2
D gene: TRBD1
V gene: TRBV27
CDR3 protein: CASSLESPGTGFTGELFF
CDR3 DNA: TGTGCCAGCAGTTTAGAATCCCCCGGGACAGGGTTCACCGGGGAGCTGTTTTTT

clone size: few
J gene: TRBJ1-2
D gene: TRBD1
V gene: TRBV12-3/TRBV12-4
CDR3 protein: CASRLTTGRGYTF
CDR3 DNA: TGTGCCAGCAGACTTACGACAGGGCGCGGCTACACCTTC

clone size: many
J gene: TRBJ1-2
D gene: TRBD1
V gene: TRBV5-5
CDR3 protein: CASSLTGQGNYGYTF
CDR3 DNA: TGTGCCAGCAGCTTGACGGGACAGGGAAACTATGGCTACACCTTC

clone size: NA
J gene: TRBJ2-3
D gene: NA
V gene: TRBV14
CDR3 protein: CASSQVQDTQYF
CDR3 DNA: TGTGCCAGCAGCCAAGTGCAAGATACGCAGTATTTT

clone size: few
J gene: TRBJ2-3
D gene: TRBD2
V gene: TRBV24-1
CDR3 protein: CATSDQPSGRADTQYF
CDR3 DNA: TGTGCCACCAGTGACCAGCCTAGCGGGAGGGCAGATACGCAGTATTTT

clone size: NA
J gene: TRBJ2-3
D gene: TRBD1
V gene: TRBV15
CDR3 protein: CATSRQDRATDTQYF
CDR3 DNA: TGTGCCACCAGCAGACAGGACAGGGCCACAGATACGCAGTATTTT

clone size: NA
J gene: TRBJ1-6
D gene: NA
V gene: TRBV4-1
CDR3 protein: CASKDQGYNSPLHF
CDR3 DNA: TGCGCCAGCAAAGATCAGGGGTATAATTCACCCCTCCACTTT

clone size: NA
J gene: TRBJ2-3
D gene: NA
V gene: TRBV20-1
CDR3 protein: CSARDSTRSTDTQYF
CDR3 DNA: TGCAGTGCTAGAGACTCTACGCGGAGCACAGATACGCAGTATTTT

clone size: NA
J gene: TRBJ2-5
D gene: NA
V gene: TRBV21-1
CDR3 protein: CASSKALQGASETQYF
CDR3 DNA: TGTGCCAGCAGCAAAGCCCTTCAGGGCGCCTCAGAGACCCAGTACTTC

clone size: few
J gene: TRBJ2-3
D gene: TRBD2
V gene: TRBV6-2/TRBV6-3
CDR3 protein: CASSYSAGDLTDTQYF
CDR3 DNA: TGTGCCAGCAGTTACTCAGCGGGAGACCTCACAGATACGCAGTATTTT

clone size: NA
J gene: TRBJ1-6
D gene: NA
V gene: TRBV7-9
CDR3 protein: CASSFWRGELGSPLHF
CDR3 DNA: TGTGCCAGCAGCTTTTGGCGGGGGGAATTAGGTTCACCCCTCCACTTT

clone size: many
J gene: TRBJ2-1
D gene: TRBD2
V gene: TRBV3-1
CDR3 protein: CASRGTGGYYNEQFF
CDR3 DNA: TGTGCCAGCAGAGGAACGGGAGGGTACTACAATGAGCAGTTCTTC

clone size: few
J gene: TRBJ2-3
D gene: NA
V gene: TRBV7-9
CDR3 protein: CASSFQGRGDTQYF
CDR3 DNA: TGTGCCAGCAGCTTTCAGGGGCGCGGAGATACGCAGTATTTT

clone size: few
J gene: TRBJ1-1
D gene: NA
V gene: TRBV20-1
CDR3 protein: CSAGEQGNNDEAFF
CDR3 DNA: TGCAGTGCTGGGGAACAGGGTAATAACGATGAAGCTTTCTTT

clone size: few
J gene: TRBJ1-4
D gene: NA
V gene: TRBV7-9
CDR3 protein: CASSTRQFATNEKLFF
CDR3 DNA: TGTGCCAGCAGCACCCGACAGTTTGCAACTAATGAAAAACTGTTTTTT

clone size: many
J gene: TRBJ2-3
D gene: NA
V gene: TRBV9
CDR3 protein: CASRDFSGGDTQYF
CDR3 DNA: TGTGCCAGCAGGGACTTCTCAGGAGGAGATACGCAGTATTTT